These 10 T cell receptor beta chains originate from one sample sequenced in a study of blood T cell repertoires in COVID-19. TCRdb keeps only in-frame clones here, not all; method: immunoSEQ multiplex PCR. The table includes around 180,000 clones, 87% detected once. Source material: peripheral blood. These receptors were taken from a man aged 40-49 years with active or convalescent COVID-19.

V gene TRBV4-1 combines with J gene TRBJ2-5, with TRBD2 matching over 10 bases. V lost 2 bases and J lost 4; bases outside the gene matches: 10. In germline, CDR1 is MGHRA, CDR2 YSYEKL. The CDR3 covers 17 residues. CDR3 DNA sequence: TGCGCCAGCAGCCAAATTTTCCCGGGACTAGCGCTAGAGACCCAGTACTTC. Protein: CASSQIFPGLALETQYF.

The genes are TRBV9 and TRBJ1-5; the match to TRBD1 covers 9 bases. Germline CDR1 and CDR2: SGDLS and YYNGEE. The V gene end was trimmed by 3 bases and the J gene end by 2 bases; junction bases not matched to a gene: 6. The CDR3 is made up of 16 amino acids. The CDR3 region is CASSAGTGKGNQPQHF. The CDR3 DNA reads as TGTGCCAGCAGCGCGGGGACAGGGAAAGGCAATCAGCCCCAGCATTTT.

The chain links TRBV5-8 to TRBJ1-5; 8 nucleotides agree with TRBD1. V trimming: 5 bases; J trimming: 6 bases; junction bases outside the gene matches: 7. Germline V CDR1 and CDR2: SGHTS, YDEGEE. The CDR3 runs to 14 residues. The CDR3 loop reads CASRTRGRGQPQHF. In nucleotides, the CDR3 is TGTGCCAGCAGGACCAGGGGGCGCGGTCAGCCCCAGCATTTT.

This clone was observed a single time. The rearrangement joins TRBV6-5 to TRBJ2-5; 10 nucleotides line up with TRBD2. Per the germline V gene, CDR1 is MNHEY and CDR2 is SVGAGI. This CDR3 is 15 amino acids long. V shed 5 bases and J 5 bases; nucleotides not matched to a gene: 8. The CDR3 coding sequence is TGTGCCAGCAGTACCCCGGGACTAGCGAAGGAGACCCAGTACTTC. Protein sequence: CASSTPGLAKETQYF.

This clone occurred once. The CDR3, as DNA: TGTGCCAGCAGCCGCGGACTAGCGGTCACAGATACGCAGTATTTT. Translating it yields CASSRGLAVTDTQYF. The rearrangement uses TRBV7-3 and TRBJ2-3; 10 nucleotides agree with TRBD2. Looked up from germline, CDR1 is SGHTA and CDR2 is FQGTGA. V shed 5 bases and J 2 bases; nucleotides not matched to a gene: 4. The CDR3 sequence is 15 residues long.

The CDR3 here is CASSFGSFGYTF. The CDR3 DNA is TGTGCCAGCAGTTTCGGTTCTTTTGGCTACACCTTC. The chain is built from TRBV28 and TRBJ1-2; unclear D gene. Looked up from germline, CDR1 is MDHEN and CDR2 is SYDVKM. This CDR3 region has 12 residues. The germline V and J ends were trimmed by 3 bases and 7 bases, with 9 bases remaining between them.

This rearrangement joins TRBV19 to TRBJ2-5; 9 bases are a match to TRBD1. V lost 3 bases, J lost 5 bases, and 7 bases stayed unmatched. In germline, CDR1 is LNHDA, CDR2 SQIVND (reference sequence). This CDR3 has 15 amino acids. The CDR3 reads CASSIGQGIVETQYF. The DNA of the CDR3 is TGTGCCAGTAGTATCGGACAGGGGATTGTGGAGACCCAGTACTTC.

V and J are TRBV4-2 and TRBJ1-2; 10 bases map to TRBD1. The CDR3 is 14 amino acids. Trimming cost V 1 base and J 6 bases; bases outside gene matches: 2. Germline V gene lookup returns CDR1 LGHNA and CDR2 YNFKEQ. CDR3 coding DNA: TGTGCCAGCAGCCAAGGAGGACAGGGGGATGGCTACACCTTC. This gives the protein CASSQGGQGDGYTF.

This clone was found a few times. The chain employs TRBV6-1 and TRBJ2-1; 10 bases are shared with TRBD1. CDR1 and CDR2 from the germline V gene are MNHNS and SASEGT. This CDR3 region has 15 residues. J lost 7 bases, V lost 1 base, and 4 bases had no gene match. The CDR3 DNA reads TGTGCCAGCAGTGAAGGTCCGGGACAGGGGAATGAGCAGTTCTTC. Translation gives CASSEGPGQGNEQFF.

This sequence joins TRBV4-1 and TRBJ1-2; no firm D call. Germline V gene lookup returns CDR1 MGHRA and CDR2 YSYEKL. The CDR3 sequence is 15 residues long. The ends were cut back, 3 bases at V and 3 bases at J, with 14 bases in the middle. For the CDR3, the DNA is TGCGCCAGCAGCCAGAACGAGGAGGGATACTATGGCTACACCTTC. Amino acid sequence: CASSQNEEGYYGYTF.